This TCR beta chain was obtained from a study of identical twins (dated by TCRdb to 2016 to 2017). For context, the study as a whole: The study deep-sequenced TCR alpha and beta repertoires from monozygotic twins, unrelated adults of various ages and cord blood to test whether fetal clonotypes persist. Replicate twin experiments were performed at different times using different library preparation protocols to rule out contamination.

V lost 1 base and J lost 8 bases; the stretch between them is 2 bases long. The germline V gene sets CDR1 to LGHNT and CDR2 to FRNRAP. The CDR3 spans 10 residues, from the cysteine through the phenylalanine. Just the 30-base CDR3 DNA is kept, in frame starting at base 1. Every donor was a healthy Caucasian. The twin cohort comprised three pairs of female monozygotic twins, all aged about 18 to 29 years. RNA for TCR libraries was isolated from peripheral blood mononuclear cells. Here is what the overall study found, with its caveats: Excess twin sharing in beta out-of-frame sequences was weaker because fewer shared sequences lowered the signal-to-noise ratio. Because the same donors could not be followed over many years, the conclusions depended on cross-sectional statistical analysis. Out-of-frame TCR alpha sequences shared between twins showed an excess of low generation-probability sequences compared with coincidental sharing between unrelated individuals. In monozygotic twins, out-of-frame TCR alpha sharing was systematically underestimated by recombination models, although the models agreed with sharing between unrelated individuals. Fewer insertions were carried by abundant cord blood beta clonotypes; a weaker similar trend was observed in young adult naive repertoires, while no such trend was observed in memory repertoires. Invariant T cells such as MAIT and iNKT could partly confound zero-insertion analyses, although diverse VJ usage argued against such confounding for most clonotypes.

The library was made by 5' RACE. The listed sequencing device is Illumina HiSeq 2000. Template switching added a universal primer binding site, and the final cDNA carried a unique molecular identifier that allowed TCR cDNA molecules to be counted accurately. First-strand cDNA for TCR alpha and beta chains was synthesized from specific primers in the conserved constant-segment region. To control for contamination, every cDNA library carried two barcodes: a SMART-Mk sample barcode plus Illumina barcodes. Two successive PCR steps introduced TruSeq adapter sequences along with Illumina sample barcodes. The Illumina HiSeq platform was used with custom primers to sequence TCR alpha and beta cDNA libraries. The source study handled its data this way. MiGEC was used to process raw reads and extract unique molecular identifiers, and MiXCR was used to find CDR3 positions. Recombination models were inferred per individual with the repgenHMM and IGoR tools using an EM algorithm. The tcR package in R was used for shared clonotype analysis, with sharing normalized by the product of cloneset sizes. To study raw recombination free of thymic and clonal selection effects, out-of-frame nonproductive sequences were analyzed. The public sequencing data were trimmed at Q25 with fastp and processed into clonotypes with MiXCR by TCRdb, which kept only in-frame beta chains. Every CDR3 protein is listed once, alongside the most common genes and DNA of its rows. In this record, the V and J calls reflect TCRdb's handling and not the investigators' own analysis. The sample table contains about 570,000 distinct CDR3 sequences; only one count was recorded for nearly 10% of them. 2.5% to 3.5% of the sample belongs to the ten largest clones.

This clonotype was recorded a few times. Its antigen is unknown. No per-base quality is available; no much larger clone lies one base away. The same data also contributed to another study, on yellow fever vaccine responses in identical twins. Looking at the second paper: The authors reported that the T cell response to vaccination in identical twins appeared partly convergent and partly personalized. Focusing on identical twins, the study followed the T cell clones that responded to the vaccine, and did so with precision.

The receptor comes from a woman aged 18-29 years in good health. The sequence links TRBV12-5 to TRBJ1-1; no D segment can be confidently identified. The material sequenced was PBMCs. The CDR3 region reads CASGLAEAFF. The sequence in DNA is TGTGCTAGTGGTTTGGCGGAAGCTTTCTTT.